This TCR beta chain was sequenced for a study of shared clonotypes between healthy human individuals. Sequenced by immunoSEQ multiplex PCR; TCRdb stores in-frame clones only, minus some. The sample lists about 2.1 million clones; approximately 92% were seen once. Naive-designated CD8 cells lacked CD45RO, were positively enriched for CCR7, and omitted terminally differentiated effector memory CD45RA+ cells. Germline values: CDR1 SGHRS, CDR2 YFSETQ. The ends lost 2 bases at V and 6 bases at J; junction bases unmatched: 6. The CDR3 totals 15 residues. This clonotype was obtained from a man between 18 and 29 years old in good health. Some clones in this sample may be carry-over from other donors' samples. The rearrangement uses TRBV5-1 and TRBJ2-1, with 9 bases fitting TRBD1. Specimen: naive CD8+ T cells from PBMCs. DNA for the CDR3: TGCGCCAGCAGCTTTGATGAGGACAGGGGCAATGAGCAGTTCTTC. Protein: CASSFDEDRGNEQFF.